This paragraph reports one T cell receptor (beta chain). What it recognizes is unknown. A much bigger clone sits one base away, suggesting this may be a read error. Germline V gene lookup returns CDR1 MNHEY and CDR2 SVGAGI. This CDR3 region has 14 residues. This specimen comes from a study of blood T cells in healthy people across ages. Study-wide points: Age advanced and TCR beta diversity per million T cells fell, roughly linearly. Shifts in expanded clonotypes may have been confounded by donor CMV status, which was unknown. Estimated diversity that came from one million T cells was considered an underestimate.

Through a sample-barcoded 5' primer and a J-beta primer mix, a second PCR was run for roughly 7 to 12 cycles. Template switching added a 12-random-nucleotide identifier to every cDNA molecule. TCRdb ran MiXCR on the 5' RACE reads and lists one entry per CDR3 protein. The table shows under 750,000 distinct CDR3 sequences, with more than 45% occurring only once. The rearrangement uses TRBV6-5 and TRBJ2-2; TRBD1 aligns across 7 bases. This clonotype was obtained from a man at least 80 years old in good health. What was sequenced was blood. In nucleotides, the CDR3 is TGTGCCAGCGCACGACAGGGCCATACCGAGGAGCTGTTTTTT. This gives the protein CASARQGHTEELFF.